This T cell receptor beta chain was documented in a study of blood T cells in healthy people across ages. Sample-barcoded 5' priming and a J-beta primer mix drove a second PCR of 7 to 11 cycles. In TCRdb, the 5' RACE reads were re-called with MiXCR into one record per CDR3 protein. The data show roughly 2 million distinct CDR3 sequences, about 50% seen once. This clonotype was seen only a few times. Peripheral blood from each donor was collected in a volume of approximately 10 milliliters. Isolated PBMCs totaled at least 7 million in each sample. Total RNA, at least 6 micrograms per sample, came from PBMCs. From germline, CDR1 is MGHRA and CDR2 YSYEKL. This CDR3 region has 15 residues.

Material: blood. V usage is TRBV4-1 and J usage is TRBJ2-4; 7 bases match TRBD1. The end of the DNA aligns better with TRBJ2-7, so the J call may be wrong. The origin of this receptor is a woman aged 35 to 49 in good health. The CDR3 bases are TGCGCCAGCAGCGCCCACAGGGGTTTATCACACGAGCAGTACTTC. The encoded protein is CASSAHRGLSHEQYF.